Listed here is a single T cell receptor (beta chain). The source of the sample is a study of T cells after posttransplantation cyclophosphamide. V shed 2 bases and J 6 bases; nucleotides not matched to a gene: 5. Germline CDR1 MNHNS, CDR2 SASEGT. The CDR3 totals 14 residues. The method was immunoSEQ multiplex PCR; TCRdb's version includes in-frame clones alone and lacks a portion of them. The table has 9,000 to 15,000 clones, approximately 80% seen once. Control samples came 1 year after myeloablative marrow transplants with methotrexate plus calcineurin inhibitor. The input for sequencing was PBMCs, taken around 55 weeks after allogeneic stem cell transplant with calcineurin inhibitor and methotrexate. The chain uses TRBV6-1 and TRBJ1-2; 8 nucleotides agree with TRBD1. This sequence originates from a male patient in his thirties who received an allogeneic stem cell transplant from an unrelated donor, was CMV-positive, and had acute GVHD only. Among the T cells, some may be from the graft donor. The CDR3 protein is CASSESGTGDGYTF. The CDR3 DNA reads as TGTGCCAGCAGTGAAAGCGGGACAGGAGATGGCTACACCTTC.